The sequence of this TCR beta chain was determined in a study of cytomegalovirus exposure and HLA in healthy donors. This CDR3 is 16 amino acids long. Germline CDR1 PRHDT, CDR2 FYEKMQ (reference sequence). The V and J ends lost 0 bases and 0 bases respectively, with 9 bases between them. Primers: 60 Vbeta forward and 13 Jbeta reverse. TCRdb's copy holds only in-frame clones and misses some; the assay was immunoSEQ multiplex PCR. The sample records more than 80,000 clones, 71% being singletons. This sequence originates from a female donor in good health and CMV-seronegative. The sample was PBMCs. The V gene is TRBV13, the J gene TRBJ2-1; the D gene is possibly TRBD1 (5 bases). The CDR3 is CASSLGRVSSYNEQFF. CDR3 bases: TGTGCCAGCAGCTTAGGCAGGGTGAGCTCCTACAATGAGCAGTTCTTC. Full variable domain (outside the CDR3, taken from reference TRBV13 and TRBJ2-1): AAGVIQSPRHLIKEKRETATLKCYPIPRHDTVYWYQQGPGQDPQFLISFYEKMQSDKGSIPDRFSAQQFSDYHSELNMSSLELGDSALYFCASSLGRVSSYNEQFFGPGTRLTVL.